The T cell receptor (beta chain) under discussion was sequenced for a study of shared clonotypes between healthy human individuals (dated by TCRdb to 2018 to 2021). About the study as a whole: The cohort comprised two women and a few men aged 18 to 49 years. Libraries were prepared and TCR repertoires were sequenced by different laboratories using diverse techniques, in order to increase sequencing depth and limit assay-specific biases. Between about 0.85 and 10 billion PBMCs per donor were obtained by leukapheresis. To estimate repertoire size and how much clonotypes are shared between individuals, the study performed deep sequencing of blood TCR repertoires from roughly five healthy adults. Per donor, three plates each were used for CD4 naive and CD4 memory, two for CD8 naive, and one for CD8 memory. Broader findings and caveats from the paper: Incomplete sequencing was indicated by rarefaction of sorted-subset datasets, despite the large sequencing depth. Sampling was restricted to blood, and TCR repertoires in tissues likely differ from the TCR repertoires found in blood. Estimated clonotype richness was generally larger for naive than for memory subsets. Because the study included a small number of donors, the genetic and exposure-history diversity represented was limited. Across a handful of donors, about 4.5% of naive CD4, roughly 3.4% of naive CD8, 2% to 2.5% of memory CD4, and under 0.45% of memory CD8 clonotypes were shared. Pairwise subsampling indicated that sequencing depth was expected to affect the degree of clonotype sharing among donors. Higher generation probabilities were observed for clonotypes shared by all four sorted-subset donors than for non-shared clonotypes.

Healthy HIV-negative adults with no recently reported acute infections or vaccinations were included as donors. All donors were Caucasian adults living in Nashville, Tennessee, USA. CD4+ T cells were enriched by magnetic negative selection; naive cells were then positively selected on CD45RA, and the negative fraction formed the memory subset. After blood collection by leukapheresis, PBMCs were isolated using Ficoll-Histopaque density gradient centrifugation and then cryopreserved in the vapor phase of liquid nitrogen. Analytical flow cytometry was used to check the purity and quantity of every magnetically sorted T cell population. Genomic DNA was isolated from every sorted fraction and measured by UV absorbance on a Nanodrop 2000c. TCR CDR3 regions were amplified from genomic DNA by multiplex PCR using the deep immunoSEQ assay. Genomic DNA extracted from each cell subset was distributed evenly over all wells of several immunoSEQ 96-well plates, and each plate served as one replicate. For sorted subsets, roughly 0.2 ug genomic DNA, equal to 30,000 to 35,000 T cell genomes, was loaded into each replicate PCR. Purified libraries were measured with a Qubit 3.0 fluorometer, size-checked on a Bioanalyzer 2100, and measured again with the KAPA Library Quantification kit. Each immunoSEQ 96-well plate was sequenced on its own single-read 150-cycle Illumina NextSeq 550 flow cell. The original pipeline was this. Because the immunoSEQ output held only junctional sequences and lacked quality scores, the filtering could not match the filtering applied to full-length reads. Sequences were annotated with PyIR, a Python wrapper for IgBLAST v1.9, and V/J genes and CDR3 were assigned using IMGT germline references. Reads were filtered out if the reads had weak V/J assignments (E-value above 1e-6), no CDR3, stop codons, out-of-frame junctions, or ambiguous translated residues. V3J clonotypes were defined as sequences sharing an identical inferred V gene, J gene, and CDR3 amino acid sequence. Percentage overlap between repertoires was computed as shared unique clonotypes divided by the size of the smaller repertoire. RTK rarefaction, the Chao1 estimator, and Recon v2.1 estimates of unobserved clonotypes were used to assess repertoire richness. OLGA was used to compute generation probabilities for all TCRbeta clonotypes that the gDNA method yielded from several donors. The table comes from immuneACCESS by way of TCRdb, which keeps in-frame sequences with V and J called. Part of the clones is missing from these tables; in studies checked, under half for an unresolved V gene and the rest for unknown reasons. V and J calls and clone size come straight from that table; D and trimming were deduced from the DNA. The sample records over 950,000 clones, roughly 77% of which are singletons. The leading ten clones occupy 0.89% of the sample.

About this clone: Its antigen has not been determined. Within one base of it there is no much larger clone, and no base qualities were kept.

Sequenced input: memory CD4+ T cells from PBMCs. Per the publication, the cell subset or site label means: CD45RA-negative fraction. The source of this sequence is a young man in good health. Some clones in this sample may be carry-over from other donors' samples.

The base sequence is TGCGCCAGCAGCCAAGTGACTAGCGTCTACGAGCAGTACTTC. Protein translation: CASSQVTSVYEQYF. The chain is encoded by TRBV4-1 joined to TRBJ2-7; 8 central bases correspond to TRBD2. Inclusive of the bounding cysteine and phenylalanine, the CDR3 is 14 residues long. Solely the CDR3 DNA is kept, with 42 bases framed from the first base. V lost 1 base and J lost 3 bases, and the count of bases not matched to a germline gene is 2. Taken from the germline V gene, the CDR1 and CDR2 loops are MGHRA and YSYEKL.